This T cell receptor (beta chain) is drawn from a study of T-cell reconstitution after alpha-beta-depleted transplantation in children. Study-level points and caveats: Hyperexpanded clones declined; after one year, newly produced T cells mostly supplied diversity.

V trimming: 2 bases; J trimming: 4 bases; junction bases outside the gene matches: 9. The CDR3 spans 16 residues. CDR1 is ENHRY and CDR2 is SYGVKD in the germline V gene. This clonotype has ten or more counts. Its specificity is not known. Using unique molecular identifiers, the investigators prepared the TCRbeta library. TCRdb re-called the PCR reads with MiXCR, one entry per CDR3 protein. The table includes around 94,000 distinct CDR3 sequences, over 6% detected once. This sample comprised PBMCs, obtained before TCRalphabeta/CD19-depleted stem cell transplant. This TCR came from a boy aged 2 to 10 with acute lymphoblastic leukemia, due to receive a stem cell transplant. The genes are TRBV10-3 and TRBJ2-7, with TRBD1 matching 9 bases. The CDR3: CAISEPGGTGSYEQYF. CDR3 nucleotides: TGTGCCATCAGTGAGCCGGGCGGGACAGGGTCATACGAGCAGTACTTC.